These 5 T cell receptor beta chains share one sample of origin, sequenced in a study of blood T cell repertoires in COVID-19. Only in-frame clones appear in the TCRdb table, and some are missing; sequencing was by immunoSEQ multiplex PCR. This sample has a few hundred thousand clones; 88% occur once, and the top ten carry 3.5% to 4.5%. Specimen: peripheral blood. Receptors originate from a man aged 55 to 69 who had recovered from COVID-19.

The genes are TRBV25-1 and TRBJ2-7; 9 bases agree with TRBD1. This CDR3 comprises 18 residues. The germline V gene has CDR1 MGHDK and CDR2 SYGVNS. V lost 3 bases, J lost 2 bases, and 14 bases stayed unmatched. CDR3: CASSDPSSTGGSPYEQYF. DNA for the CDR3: TGTGCCAGCAGTGATCCCTCCTCCACAGGGGGCTCTCCCTACGAGCAGTACTTC.

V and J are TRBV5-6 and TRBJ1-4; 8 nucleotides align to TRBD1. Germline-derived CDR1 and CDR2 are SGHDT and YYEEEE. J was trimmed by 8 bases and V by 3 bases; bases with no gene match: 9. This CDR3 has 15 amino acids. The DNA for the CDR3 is TGTGCCAGCAGCTACGGACAGGGCAGTGGGGAAAAACTGTTTTTT. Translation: CASSYGQGSGEKLFF. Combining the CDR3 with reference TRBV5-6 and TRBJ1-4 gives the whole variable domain DAGVTQSPTHLIKTRGQQVTLRCSPKSGHDTVSWYQQALGQGPQFIFQYYEEEERQRGNFPDRFSGHQFPNYSSELNVNALLLGDSALYLCASSYGQGSGEKLFFGSGTQLSVL.

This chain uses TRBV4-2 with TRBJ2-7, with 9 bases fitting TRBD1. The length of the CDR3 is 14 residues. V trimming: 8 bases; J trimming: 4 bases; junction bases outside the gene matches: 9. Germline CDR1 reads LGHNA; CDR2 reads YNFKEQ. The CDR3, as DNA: TGTGCCAGCCAAGACAGGGGGAAGTCTTACGAGCAGTACTTC. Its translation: CASQDRGKSYEQYF.

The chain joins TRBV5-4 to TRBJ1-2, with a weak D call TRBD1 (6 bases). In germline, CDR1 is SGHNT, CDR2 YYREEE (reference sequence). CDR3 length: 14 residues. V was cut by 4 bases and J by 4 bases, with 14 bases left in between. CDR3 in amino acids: CASSRSTGTYGYTF. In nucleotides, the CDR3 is TGTGCCAGCAGCAGATCGACAGGCACCTATGGCTACACCTTC.

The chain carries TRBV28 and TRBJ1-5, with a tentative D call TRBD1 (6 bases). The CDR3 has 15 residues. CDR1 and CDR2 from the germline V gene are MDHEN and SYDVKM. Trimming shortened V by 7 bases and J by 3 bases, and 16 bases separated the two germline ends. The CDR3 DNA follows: TGTGCCAGCACTAATGTCAGGGGATACAATCAGCCCCAGCATTTT. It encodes CASTNVRGYNQPQHF.